A selection of T cell receptor beta chains follows, all from one sample in a study of T-cell memory formation after mild COVID-19. One entry per CDR3 protein, called by TCRdb with MiXCR from the 5' RACE reads. In the table there are 500,000 to 650,000 distinct CDR3 sequences, roughly 22% of which are singletons. Input material: PBMCs or a T cell subset sorted from them (not recorded which). The receptors were sampled from an adult woman who had mild COVID-19 (a few samples of this study predate the infection). Cell type and time point are not known. CDR3s include the opening cysteine and the closing phenylalanine or tryptophan. The D gene is left open where the match is weak. The listing skips clone size in some rows; elsewhere it reads once, few, many or a size class.

>NA|TRBV11-3|few|TRBJ2-3
CASSLVVVSTDTQYF
TGTGCCAGCAGCTTAGTCGTAGTTAGCACAGATACGCAGTATTTT
>TRBD2|TRBV11-2|NA|TRBJ2-2
CASSLSARGSGELFF
TGTGCCAGCAGCTTATCCGCGCGGGGGTCCGGGGAGCTGTTTTTT
>TRBD1|TRBV14|NA|TRBJ2-3
CASSRRDRGRRTDTQYF
TGTGCCAGCAGCCGGAGGGACAGGGGAAGGCGCACAGATACGCAGTATTTT
>TRBD2|TRBV7-2|NA|TRBJ2-5
CASSRGDYYQETQYF
TGTGCCAGCAGCCGTGGGGACTATTACCAAGAGACCCAGTACTTC
>TRBD2|TRBV5-6|few|TRBJ2-1
CASSMPGGYNEQFF
TGTGCCAGCAGCATGCCGGGGGGCTACAATGAGCAGTTCTTC
>TRBD2|TRBV4-2|NA|TRBJ2-7
CASTTGLAGRYEQYF
TGTGCCAGCACCACGGGACTAGCGGGGCGCTACGAGCAGTACTTC
>NA|TRBV25-1|few|TRBJ1-1
CASSRGVLTMNTEAFF
TGTGCCAGCAGCCGGGGGGTTTTGACGATGAACACTGAAGCTTTCTTT
>NA|TRBV5-1|NA|TRBJ1-6
CASSLEATRSPLHF
TGCGCCAGCAGCTTGGAGGCAACGAGGTCACCCCTCCACTTT
>NA|TRBV25-1|NA|TRBJ1-2
CASSEQSSNYGYTF
TGTGCCAGCAGTGAACAGTCTTCTAACTATGGCTACACCTTC
>NA|TRBV7-8|few|TRBJ2-7
CASSLGPPGGNYEQYF
TGTGCCAGCAGCCTGGGCCCCCCCGGGGGTAACTACGAGCAGTACTTC
>TRBD2|TRBV10-3|NA|TRBJ2-1
CAIGRTGGSSYNEQFF
TGTGCCATCGGACGGACTGGCGGGAGCTCCTACAATGAGCAGTTCTTC
>NA|TRBV7-2|NA|TRBJ2-1
CASSLVGGTNEQFF
TGTGCCAGCAGCTTAGTAGGGGGGACGAATGAGCAGTTCTTC
>NA|TRBV10-3|few|TRBJ1-1
CAISAPGYRTEAFF
TGTGCCATCAGTGCGCCGGGATATCGGACTGAAGCTTTCTTT
>TRBD2|TRBV9|NA|TRBJ2-3
CASSGQRGGLSPPTDTQYF
TGTGCCAGCAGCGGCCAGCGGGGGGGGCTGTCCCCTCCCACAGATACGCAGTATTTT
>TRBD2|TRBV2|few|TRBJ2-3
CASSEGGLAGADTQYF
TGTGCCAGCAGTGAAGGTGGACTAGCGGGGGCGGATACGCAGTATTTT